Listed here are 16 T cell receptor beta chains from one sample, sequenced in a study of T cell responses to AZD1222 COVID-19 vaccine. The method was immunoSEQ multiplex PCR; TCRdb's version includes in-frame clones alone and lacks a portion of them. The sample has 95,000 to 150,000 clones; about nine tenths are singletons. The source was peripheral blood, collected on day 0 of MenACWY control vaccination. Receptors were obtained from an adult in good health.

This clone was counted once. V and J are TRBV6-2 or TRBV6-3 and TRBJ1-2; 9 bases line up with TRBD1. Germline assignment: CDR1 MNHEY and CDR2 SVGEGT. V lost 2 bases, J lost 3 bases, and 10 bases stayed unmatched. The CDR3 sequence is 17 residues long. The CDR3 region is CASSYRDRVRTDYGYTF. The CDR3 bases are TGTGCCAGCAGTTACAGGGACAGGGTGAGGACCGACTATGGCTACACCTTC.

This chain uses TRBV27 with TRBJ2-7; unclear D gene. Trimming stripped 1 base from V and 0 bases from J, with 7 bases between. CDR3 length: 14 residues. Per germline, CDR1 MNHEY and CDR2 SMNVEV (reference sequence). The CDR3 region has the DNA TGTGCCAGCAGTTTATTTGGGCCCTCCTACGAGCAGTACTTC. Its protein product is CASSLFGPSYEQYF.

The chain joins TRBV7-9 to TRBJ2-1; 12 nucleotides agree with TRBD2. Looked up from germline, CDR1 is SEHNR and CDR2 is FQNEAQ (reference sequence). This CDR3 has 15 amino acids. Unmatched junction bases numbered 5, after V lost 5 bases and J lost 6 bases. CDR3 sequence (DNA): TGTGCCAGCAGCCCTACTAGCGGGAGGCCCAATGAGCAGTTCTTC. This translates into CASSPTSGRPNEQFF.

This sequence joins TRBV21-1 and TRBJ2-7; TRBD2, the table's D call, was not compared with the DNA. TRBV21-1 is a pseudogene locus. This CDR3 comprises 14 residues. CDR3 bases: TGTGCCAGCAGCAAAGCAGCGGGGAGGTACGAGCAGTACGTC. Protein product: CASSKAAGRYEQYV.

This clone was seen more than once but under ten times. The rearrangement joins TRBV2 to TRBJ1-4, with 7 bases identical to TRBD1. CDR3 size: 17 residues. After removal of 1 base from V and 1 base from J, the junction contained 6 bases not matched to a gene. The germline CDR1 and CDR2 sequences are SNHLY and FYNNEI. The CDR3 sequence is CASSEGGRGITNEKLFF. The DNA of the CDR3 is TGTGCCAGCAGTGAAGGCGGCAGGGGGATAACTAATGAAAAACTGTTTTTT.

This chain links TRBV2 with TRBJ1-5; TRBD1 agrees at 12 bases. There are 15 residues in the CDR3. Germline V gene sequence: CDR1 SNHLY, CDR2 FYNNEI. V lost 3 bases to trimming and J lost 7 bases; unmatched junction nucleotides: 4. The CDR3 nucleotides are TGTGCCAGCAGTGAGGGGACAGGGGGCATCCAGCCCCAGCATTTT. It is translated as CASSEGTGGIQPQHF.

CDR3 sequence: CATSDLPGGETQYF. CDR3 sequence (DNA): TGTGCCACCAGTGATTTGCCCGGCGGAGAGACCCAGTACTTC. This sequence joins TRBV24-1 and TRBJ2-5; D unresolved. The CDR3 loop spans 14 amino acids. Trimming took off 0 bases at V and 4 bases at J, with 8 bases between the two ends. The V gene's germline CDR1 is KGHDR and CDR2 SFDVKD.

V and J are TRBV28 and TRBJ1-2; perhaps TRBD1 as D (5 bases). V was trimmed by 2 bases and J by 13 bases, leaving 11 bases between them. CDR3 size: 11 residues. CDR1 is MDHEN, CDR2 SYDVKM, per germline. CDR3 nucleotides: TGTGCCAGCAGTTTAACCCAGGGAAGCACCTTC. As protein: CASSLTQGSTF.

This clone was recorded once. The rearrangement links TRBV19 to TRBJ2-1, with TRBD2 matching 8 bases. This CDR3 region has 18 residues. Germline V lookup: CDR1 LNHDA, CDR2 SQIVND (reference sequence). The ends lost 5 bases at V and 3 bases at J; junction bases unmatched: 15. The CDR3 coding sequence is TGTGCCAGTAGTCCCAGGGACGGGGGGGGCCTTTTCTACAATGAGCAGTTCTTC. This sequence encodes CASSPRDGGGLFYNEQFF.

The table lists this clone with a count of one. The DNA for the CDR3 is TGTGCCAGCAGCGGCAAGTCTAGCGTCTCCTCCTACGAGCAGTACTTC. Translation gives CASSGKSSVSSYEQYF. The chain links TRBV11-2 to TRBJ2-7; TRBD2 is a possible D gene (6 bases). The germline gives CDR1 SGHAT, CDR2 FQNNGV. Trimming stripped 5 bases from V and 0 bases from J, with 17 bases between. The CDR3 length is 16 residues. Drawing the rest from reference TRBV11-2 and TRBJ2-7, the complete variable domain is EAGVAQSPRYKIIEKRQSVAFWCNPISGHATLYWYQQILGQGPKLLIQFQNNGVVDDSQLPKDRFSAERLKGVDSTLKIQPAKLEDSAVYLCASSGKSSVSSYEQYFGPGTRLTVT.

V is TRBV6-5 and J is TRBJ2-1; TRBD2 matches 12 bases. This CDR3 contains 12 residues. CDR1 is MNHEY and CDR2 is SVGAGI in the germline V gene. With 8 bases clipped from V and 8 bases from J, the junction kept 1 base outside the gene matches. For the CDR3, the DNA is TGTGCCAGCCGGACTAGCGGGGATGAGCAGTTCTTC. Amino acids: CASRTSGDEQFF.

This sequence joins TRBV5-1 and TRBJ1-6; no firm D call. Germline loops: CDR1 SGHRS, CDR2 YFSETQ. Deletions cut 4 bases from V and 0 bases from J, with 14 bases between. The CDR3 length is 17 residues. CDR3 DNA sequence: TGCGCCAGCAGCCTCTCAGCAGCTGGCTCCTATAATTCACCCCTCCACTTT. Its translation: CASSLSAAGSYNSPLHF.

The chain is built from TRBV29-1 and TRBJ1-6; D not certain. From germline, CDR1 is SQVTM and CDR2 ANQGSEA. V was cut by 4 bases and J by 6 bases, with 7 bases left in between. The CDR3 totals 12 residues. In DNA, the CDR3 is TGCAGCGTTGGCCTTGGTAATTCACCCCTCCACTTT. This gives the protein CSVGLGNSPLHF.

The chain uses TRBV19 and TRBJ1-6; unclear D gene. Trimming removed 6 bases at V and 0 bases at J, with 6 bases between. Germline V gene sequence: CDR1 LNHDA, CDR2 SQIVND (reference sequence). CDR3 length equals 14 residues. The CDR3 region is CASRGYSYNSPLHF. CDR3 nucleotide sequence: TGTGCCAGTAGGGGGTACTCCTATAATTCACCCCTCCACTTT.

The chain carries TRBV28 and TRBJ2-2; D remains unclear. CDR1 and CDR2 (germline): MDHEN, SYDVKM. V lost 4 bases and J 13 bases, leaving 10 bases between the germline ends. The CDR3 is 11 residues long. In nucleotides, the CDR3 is TGTGCCAGCAGTTCCGACCGATGGCTGTTTTTT. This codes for CASSSDRWLFF.

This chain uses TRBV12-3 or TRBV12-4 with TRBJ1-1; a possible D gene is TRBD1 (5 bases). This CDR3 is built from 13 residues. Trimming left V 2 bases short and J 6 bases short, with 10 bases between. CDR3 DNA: TGTGCCAGCAGTTTAAGCAGGGTCTCTGAAGCTTTCTTT. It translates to CASSLSRVSEAFF.